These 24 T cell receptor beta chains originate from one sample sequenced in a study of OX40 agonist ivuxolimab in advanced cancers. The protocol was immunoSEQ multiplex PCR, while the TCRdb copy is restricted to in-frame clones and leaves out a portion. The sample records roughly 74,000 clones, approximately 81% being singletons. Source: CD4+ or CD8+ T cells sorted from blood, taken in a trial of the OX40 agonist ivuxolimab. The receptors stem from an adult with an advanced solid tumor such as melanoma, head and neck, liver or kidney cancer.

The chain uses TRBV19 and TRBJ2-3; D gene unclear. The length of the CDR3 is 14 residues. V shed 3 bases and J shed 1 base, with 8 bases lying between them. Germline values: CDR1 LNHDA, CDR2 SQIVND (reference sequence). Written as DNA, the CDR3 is TGTGCCAGTAGTATGATCCGACGCACAGATACGCAGTATTTT. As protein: CASSMIRRTDTQYF.

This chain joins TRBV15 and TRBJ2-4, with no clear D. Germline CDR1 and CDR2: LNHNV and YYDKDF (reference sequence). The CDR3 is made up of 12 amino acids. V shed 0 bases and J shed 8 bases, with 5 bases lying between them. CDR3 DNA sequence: TGTGCCACCAGCAGAGAGCTTGACATTCAGTACTTC. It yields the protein CATSRELDIQYF.

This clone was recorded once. In DNA, the CDR3 is TGTGCCAGCAGCTTAAGCAGGCTCAGCGAGCAGTACTTC. Protein sequence: CASSLSRLSEQYF. The chain has TRBV7-7 and TRBJ2-7; no definite D call. Germline loops: CDR1 SSHAT, CDR2 FNYEAQ (reference sequence). V lost 2 bases and J 6 bases, leaving 11 bases between the germline ends. The CDR3 sequence is 13 residues long.

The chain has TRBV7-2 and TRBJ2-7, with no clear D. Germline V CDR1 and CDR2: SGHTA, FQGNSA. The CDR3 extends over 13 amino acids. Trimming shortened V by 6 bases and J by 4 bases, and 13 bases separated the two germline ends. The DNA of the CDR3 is TGTGCCAGCAGATATCCGGGTTCTTACGAGCAGTACTTC. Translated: CASRYPGSYEQYF.

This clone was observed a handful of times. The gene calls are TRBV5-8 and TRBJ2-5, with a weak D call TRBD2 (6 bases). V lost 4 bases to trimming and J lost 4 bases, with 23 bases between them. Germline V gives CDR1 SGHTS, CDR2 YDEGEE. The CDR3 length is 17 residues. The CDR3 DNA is TGTGCCAGCAGCCGCTCGGGGGAGCGCCTAAGCTCAGAGACCCAGTACTTC. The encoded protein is CASSRSGERLSSETQYF.

This chain's CDR3 is CASSPDRLKQGTQYF. The CDR3 bases are TGTGCCAGCAGCCCCGACAGGTTAAAGCAGGGGACTCAGTACTTC. This chain joins TRBV7-9 and TRBJ2-4, with D possibly TRBD1 on 6 matching bases. Germline assignment: CDR1 SEHNR and CDR2 FQNEAQ (reference sequence). The CDR3 sequence is 15 residues long. Trimming removed 5 bases from V and 12 bases from J, with 23 bases in between.

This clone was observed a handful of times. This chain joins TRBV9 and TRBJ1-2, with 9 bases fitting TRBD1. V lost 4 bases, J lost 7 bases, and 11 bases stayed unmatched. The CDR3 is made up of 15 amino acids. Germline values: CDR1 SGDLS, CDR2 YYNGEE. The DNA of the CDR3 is TGTGCCAGCAGCCCCCGCATCGGACAGGGGTTTGGCTACACCTTC. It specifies CASSPRIGQGFGYTF.

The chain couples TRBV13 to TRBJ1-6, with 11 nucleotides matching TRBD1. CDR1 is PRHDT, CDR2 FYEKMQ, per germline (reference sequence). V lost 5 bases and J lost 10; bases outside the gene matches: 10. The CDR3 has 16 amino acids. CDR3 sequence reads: CASSPTLDRGQSPLHF. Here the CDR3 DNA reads TGTGCCAGCAGCCCCACCTTGGACAGGGGGCAGTCACCCCTCCACTTT.

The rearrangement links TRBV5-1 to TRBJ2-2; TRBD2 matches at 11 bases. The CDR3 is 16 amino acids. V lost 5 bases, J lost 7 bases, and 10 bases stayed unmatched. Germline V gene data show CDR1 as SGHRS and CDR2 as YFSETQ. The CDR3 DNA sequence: TGCGCCAGCAGTGGGGGGACTAGCGGCCTTCTCGGGGAGCTGTTTTTT. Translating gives CASSGGTSGLLGELFF.

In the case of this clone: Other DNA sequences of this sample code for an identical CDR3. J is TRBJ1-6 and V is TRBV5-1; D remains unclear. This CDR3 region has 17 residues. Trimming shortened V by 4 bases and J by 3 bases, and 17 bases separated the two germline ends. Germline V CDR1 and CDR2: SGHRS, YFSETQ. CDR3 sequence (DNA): TGCGCCAGCAGCGGAGGAGGAGGTGGGAACTATAATTCACCCCTCCACTTT. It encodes CASSGGGGGNYNSPLHF.

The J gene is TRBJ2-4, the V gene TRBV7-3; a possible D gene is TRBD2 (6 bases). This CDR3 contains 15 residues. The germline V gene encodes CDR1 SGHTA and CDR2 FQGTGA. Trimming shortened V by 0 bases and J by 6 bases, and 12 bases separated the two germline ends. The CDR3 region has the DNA TGTGCCAGCAGCTTAACGGGGACTTCGGGAAACATTCAGTACTTC. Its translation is CASSLTGTSGNIQYF.

The CDR3, as DNA: TGTGCCAGCGAAAACCGACCCCACGGGGGGCCGGGTGGCTACACCTTC. This translates into CASENRPHGGPGGYTF. J is TRBJ1-2 and V is TRBV21-1. TRBV21-1 is flagged as a pseudogene. This CDR3 is built from 16 residues.

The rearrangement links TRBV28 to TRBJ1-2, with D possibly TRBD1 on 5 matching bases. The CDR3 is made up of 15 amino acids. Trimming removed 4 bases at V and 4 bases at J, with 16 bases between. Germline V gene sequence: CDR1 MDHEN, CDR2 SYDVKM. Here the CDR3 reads CASSSPGSNFYGYTF. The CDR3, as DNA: TGTGCCAGCAGTTCCCCAGGGAGCAACTTCTATGGCTACACCTTC.

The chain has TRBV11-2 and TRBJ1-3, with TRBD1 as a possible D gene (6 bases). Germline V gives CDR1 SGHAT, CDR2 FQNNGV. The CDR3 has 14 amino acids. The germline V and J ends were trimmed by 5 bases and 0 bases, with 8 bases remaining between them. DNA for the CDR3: TGTGCCAGCAGCAACAGGGTCTCTGGAAACACCATATATTTT. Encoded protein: CASSNRVSGNTIYF.

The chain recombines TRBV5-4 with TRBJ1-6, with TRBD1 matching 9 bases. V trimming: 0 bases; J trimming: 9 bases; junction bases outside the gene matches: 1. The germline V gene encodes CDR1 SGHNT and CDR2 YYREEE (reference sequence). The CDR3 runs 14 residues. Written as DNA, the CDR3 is TGTGCCAGCAGCTTGGGGGACAGGGCTTCACCCCTCCACTTT. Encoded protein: CASSLGDRASPLHF.

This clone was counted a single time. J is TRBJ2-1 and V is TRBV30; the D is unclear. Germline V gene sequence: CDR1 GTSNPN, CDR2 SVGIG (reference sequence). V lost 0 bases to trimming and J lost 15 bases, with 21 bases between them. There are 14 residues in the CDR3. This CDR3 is CAWSVLRRRAVRFF. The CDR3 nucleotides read TGTGCCTGGAGTGTACTGAGGAGAAGGGCCGTTCGGTTCTTC. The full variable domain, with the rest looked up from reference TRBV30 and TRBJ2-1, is SQTIHQWPATLVQPVGSPLSLECTVEGTSNPNLYWYRQAAGRGLQLLFYSVGIGQISSEVPQNLSASRPQDRQFILSSKKLLLSDSGFYLCAWSVLRRRAVRFFGPGTRLTVL.

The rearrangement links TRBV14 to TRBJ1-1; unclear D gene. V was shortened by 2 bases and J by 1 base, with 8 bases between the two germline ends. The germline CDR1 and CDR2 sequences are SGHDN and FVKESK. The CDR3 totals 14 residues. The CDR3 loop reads CASSQYRGNTEAFF. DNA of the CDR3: TGTGCCAGCAGCCAATACCGGGGGAACACTGAAGCTTTCTTT. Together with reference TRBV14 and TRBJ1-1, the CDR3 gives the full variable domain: EAGVTQFPSHSVIEKGQTVTLRCDPISGHDNLYWYRRVMGKEIKFLLHFVKESKQDESGMPNNRFLAERTGGTYSTLKVQPAELEDSGVYFCASSQYRGNTEAFFGQGTRLTVV.

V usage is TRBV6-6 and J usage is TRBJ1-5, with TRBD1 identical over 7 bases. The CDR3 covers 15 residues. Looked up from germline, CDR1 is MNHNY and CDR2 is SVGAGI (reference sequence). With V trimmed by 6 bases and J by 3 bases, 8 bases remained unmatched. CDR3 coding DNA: TGTGCCAGCAGGGCACAGGGGTGGAACAATCAGCCCCAGCATTTT. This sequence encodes CASRAQGWNNQPQHF.

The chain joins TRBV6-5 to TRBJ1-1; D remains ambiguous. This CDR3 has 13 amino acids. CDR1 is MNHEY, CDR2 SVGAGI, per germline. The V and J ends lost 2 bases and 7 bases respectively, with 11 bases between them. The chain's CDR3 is CASSYKVLSEAFF. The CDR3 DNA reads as TGTGCCAGCAGTTACAAAGTTCTTAGTGAAGCTTTCTTT.

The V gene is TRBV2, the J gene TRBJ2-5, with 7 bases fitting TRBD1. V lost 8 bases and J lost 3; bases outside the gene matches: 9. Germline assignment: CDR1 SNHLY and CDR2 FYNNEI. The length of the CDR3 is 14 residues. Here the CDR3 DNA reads TGTGCCAGCGGCCGTCAAGGGGGCAAAGAGACCCAGTACTTC. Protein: CASGRQGGKETQYF.

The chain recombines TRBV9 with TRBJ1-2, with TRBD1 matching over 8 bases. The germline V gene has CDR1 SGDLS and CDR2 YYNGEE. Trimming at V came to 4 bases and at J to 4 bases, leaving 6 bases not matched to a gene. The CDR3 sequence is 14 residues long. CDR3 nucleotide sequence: TGTGCCAGCAGCTCTACCGACAGGGGCTATGGCTACACCTTC. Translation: CASSSTDRGYGYTF.

CDR3 residues: CASSFSGRAGETQYF. The CDR3 DNA sequence: TGTGCCAGCAGCTTCAGCGGGAGGGCCGGAGAGACCCAGTACTTC. The gene calls are TRBV5-4 and TRBJ2-5, with 10 nucleotides matching TRBD2. The junction had 5 bases not matched to a gene; V was cut back by 2 bases and J by 4 bases. Per germline, CDR1 SGHNT and CDR2 YYREEE (reference sequence). The CDR3 totals 15 residues.

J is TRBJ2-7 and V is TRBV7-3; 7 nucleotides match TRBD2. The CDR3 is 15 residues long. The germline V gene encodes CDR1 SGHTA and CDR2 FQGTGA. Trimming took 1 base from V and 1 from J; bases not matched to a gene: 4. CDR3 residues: CASSLRLAASYEQYF. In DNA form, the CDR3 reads TGTGCCAGCAGCTTAAGGCTAGCGGCATCCTACGAGCAGTACTTC.

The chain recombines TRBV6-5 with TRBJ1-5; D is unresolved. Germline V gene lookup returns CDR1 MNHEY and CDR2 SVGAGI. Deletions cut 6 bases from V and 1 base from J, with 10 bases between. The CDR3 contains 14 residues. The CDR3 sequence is CASSRIRSNQPQHF. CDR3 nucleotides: TGTGCCAGCAGCAGAATCAGGAGCAATCAGCCCCAGCATTTT.